This TCR beta chain was recovered during a study of T-cell reconstitution after alpha-beta-depleted transplantation in children. Germline CDR1 MNHEY, CDR2 SMNVEV (reference sequence). The V end was cut by 3 bases, the J end by 5 bases, with 11 bases between. This CDR3 has 14 amino acids. The library targeted TCRbeta and was prepared with unique molecular identifiers. TCRdb reanalysed the PCR reads using MiXCR and keeps one entry per CDR3 protein. The profile shows some 550,000 distinct CDR3 sequences, roughly 24% of them singletons. The material was PBMCs, mostly from graft donor cells, obtained 360 days after TCRalphabeta/CD19-depleted stem cell transplant. The clonotype comes from a boy in the first two years of life who had a stem cell transplant for acute myeloid leukemia, so the T cells may come from the graft donor. The chain joins TRBV27 to TRBJ2-1; D might be TRBD1 (5 bases). CDR3 sequence reads: CASSFGAANNEQFF. As DNA, the CDR3 is TGTGCCAGCAGTTTTGGGGCTGCCAACAATGAGCAGTTCTTC.